The next 13 T cell receptor beta chains were all read from a single sample in a study of blood T cells in healthy people across ages. A second PCR of about 6 to 11 cycles used a sample-barcoded 5' primer and a J-beta primer mix. Using its own MiXCR run on the 5' RACE reads, TCRdb lists one record per CDR3 protein. The repertoire holds 540,000 or so distinct CDR3 sequences, with approximately 25% as singletons. The sequenced sample was blood. The receptors come from a woman in her sixties or seventies in good health.

CDR3 sequence: CASSQDPGRTSGGRETQYF. CDR3 nucleotide sequence: TGCGCCAGCAGCCAAGATCCCGGAAGGACTAGCGGGGGGAGGGAGACCCAGTACTTC. The chain uses TRBV4-3 and TRBJ2-5, with 14 positions matching TRBD2. This CDR3 spans 19 amino acids. CDR1 and CDR2 (germline): LGHNA, YSLEER. The J segment lost 5 bases and the V segment lost 0 bases, leaving 11 bases of the junction unmatched.

The chain has TRBV7-2 and TRBJ1-1; 10 bases line up with TRBD1. This CDR3 comprises 15 residues. In germline, CDR1 is SGHTA, CDR2 FQGNSA. V shed 3 bases, J shed 5 bases, and the junction held 6 bases outside the gene matches. The CDR3 coding sequence is TGTGCCAGCAGCTTGAACCGACAGGGGGCGACTGAAGCTTTCTTT. As protein: CASSLNRQGATEAFF. The full variable domain, rest sourced from reference TRBV7-2 and TRBJ1-1, is GAGVSQSPSNKVTEKGKDVELRCDPISGHTALYWYRQSLGQGLEFLIYFQGNSAPDKSGLPSDRFSAERTGGSVSTLTIQRTQQEDSAVYLCASSLNRQGATEAFFGQGTRLTVV.

This clonotype was seen repeatedly, ten times or more. J is TRBJ2-1 and V is TRBV5-1; possible D gene TRBD2, 5 bases. Per the germline V gene, CDR1 is SGHRS and CDR2 is YFSETQ. Trimming removed 0 bases from V and 9 bases from J, with 19 bases in between. This CDR3 contains 16 residues. The CDR3 reads CASSLAGMRASREQFF. For the CDR3, the DNA is TGCGCCAGCAGCTTGGCCGGGATGCGGGCCTCTCGTGAGCAGTTCTTC.

This chain uses TRBV25-1 with TRBJ1-1, with D hard to call. V dropped 8 bases and J dropped 1 base, with 11 bases sitting between them. Per germline, CDR1 MGHDK and CDR2 SYGVNS. There are 13 residues in the CDR3. CDR3: CASVRTGNTEAFF. As DNA, the CDR3 is TGTGCCAGCGTGAGGACGGGGAACACTGAAGCTTTCTTT.

This clonotype was counted ten times or more. This chain uses TRBV28 with TRBJ2-3; D may be TRBD2 (5 bases). Germline V gives CDR1 MDHEN, CDR2 SYDVKM. The CDR3 has 14 amino acids. V lost 6 bases and J 0 bases, leaving 10 bases between the germline ends. CDR3 DNA sequence: TGTGCCAGCAGCGGGGAACCCAGCACAGATACGCAGTATTTT. Translating gives CASSGEPSTDTQYF.

This chain links TRBV29-1 with TRBJ1-2, with D tentatively TRBD1 (5 bases). This CDR3 has 14 residues. Looked up from germline, CDR1 is SQVTM and CDR2 is ANQGSEA. Trimming removed 3 bases from V and 2 bases from J, with 13 bases in between. This CDR3 is CSVEGQIKNYGYTF. The CDR3 DNA reads as TGCAGCGTTGAGGGGCAGATTAAGAACTATGGCTACACCTTC.

This clonotype was picked up a small number of times. V gene TRBV5-1 combines with J gene TRBJ2-3; D may be TRBD2 (6 bases). This CDR3 is built from 16 residues. CDR1 is SGHRS and CDR2 is YFSETQ in the germline V gene. V lost 3 bases to trimming and J lost 2 bases, with 16 bases between them. CDR3 in amino acids: CASSSSPGGVTDTQYF. In DNA, the CDR3 is TGCGCCAGCAGCTCCTCCCCCGGCGGGGTCACAGATACGCAGTATTTT.

Comments on this clonotype: The CDR3 carries no conserved terminal phenylalanine or tryptophan, so it likely arises from a read error. The chain combines TRBV5-1 with TRBJ2-3; D unresolved. V lost 0 bases and J lost 0, with 8 bases in between. CDR1 and CDR2 from the germline V gene are SGHRS and YFSETQ. This CDR3 is 15 amino acids long. CDR3 loop: CASSLEDPSTDTQYV. Written as DNA, the CDR3 is TGCGCCAGCAGCTTGGAGGACCCAAGCACAGATACGCAGTATGTT.

The sample holds one count of this clonotype. The rearrangement links TRBV7-2 to TRBJ2-5, with 8 positions matching TRBD1. Losses at the gene ends were 4 bases for V and 5 bases for J; bases not matched to a gene: 6. The CDR3 spans 14 residues. Germline CDR1 is SGHTA and CDR2 is FQGNSA. In nucleotides, the CDR3 is TGTGCCAGCAGCTCAGGACAGGGTACGGAGACCCAGTACTTC. Its protein product is CASSSGQGTETQYF.

V gene TRBV4-3 combines with J gene TRBJ1-4, with D possibly being TRBD1 (5 bases). Germline CDR1 reads LGHNA; CDR2 reads YSLEER. Trimming left V 2 bases short and J 11 bases short, with 12 bases between. The CDR3 sequence is 13 residues long. DNA for the CDR3: TGCGCCAGCAGCCAACCGGCGGGGGGTAAACTGTTTTTT. Its translation is CASSQPAGGKLFF.

A few counts support this clonotype. The conserved closing phenylalanine or tryptophan is absent in this CDR3, likely reflecting a read error. The rearrangement uses TRBV6-5 and TRBJ1-3; D gene ambiguous. The CDR3 consists of 14 residues. V gave up 7 bases and J gave up 1 base, with 11 bases separating them. Looked up from germline, CDR1 is MNHEY and CDR2 is SVGAGI. CDR3 sequence reads: CASTPGISGNTIYL. The CDR3 DNA sequence: TGTGCCAGCACCCCCGGTATTTCTGGAAACACCATATATCTT.

A remark on this clonotype: Being one base from a much bigger clone, this may be a read error. The chain carries TRBV5-1 and TRBJ1-2; D gene unclear. Germline CDR1 SGHRS, CDR2 YFSETQ. CDR3 length: 12 amino acids. The CDR3 DNA reads TGCGCCAGCAGCTTCGATAGCTATGGCTACGCCTTC. The encoded protein is CASSFDSYGYAF.

This clonotype occurred a few times. The chain links TRBV2 to TRBJ2-5; D is unclear. TRBJ2-7 explains the end of the DNA better; the J call may be wrong. CDR3 length: 15 amino acids. Germline CDR1 reads SNHLY; CDR2 reads FYNNEI. The CDR3 here is CASSAGAGWGYEQYF. Written as DNA, the CDR3 is TGTGCCAGCAGTGCGGGCGCCGGGTGGGGCTACGAGCAGTACTTC.